This TCR beta chain was observed in a study of early T cells in non-severe SARS-CoV-2 infection. On the study more broadly: Chains were not paired, and sequencing was done on bulk RNA from unsorted whole blood. Regarding the study as a whole: VDJdb matching favored anti-spike CD8 responses, missing private and CD4 specificities.

Unique molecular identifiers were affixed to single, distinct cDNA molecules. TCRdb re-called the 5' RACE reads through MiXCR, storing one row per CDR3 protein. This sample yields about 30,000 distinct CDR3 sequences, of which around 4.2% are seen a single time; about 7.5% belongs to the top ten. The CDR3 spans 16 residues. Per the germline V gene, CDR1 is SGHDT and CDR2 is YYEEEE. The ends were cut back, 4 bases at V and 5 bases at J, with 19 bases in the middle. This clonotype was counted ten times or more. Its antigen is as yet unknown. The chain couples TRBV5-6 to TRBJ1-5; possibly TRBD1 for D (5 bases). The sample taken for sequencing was whole blood. The clonotype was recovered from an adult who was a healthcare worker with PCR-confirmed SARS-CoV-2 infection or an uninfected control (not recorded which). The CDR3 DNA reads TGTGCCAGCAGCCGGGCCGGGCCAGGGAGGGATCAGCCCCAGCATTTT. Amino acid sequence: CASSRAGPGRDQPQHF.